This T cell receptor (beta chain) was documented in a study of cytomegalovirus exposure and HLA in healthy donors. At the level of the study: HLA-typed donors were the source of around 77 million unique TCRs held in an early data release.

The study's findings and limits: Later analysis identified several of the most significant clusters that appeared linked to common viral pathogens.

This CDR3 has 14 residues. The V end was cut by 0 bases, the J end by 10 bases, with 15 bases between. Germline V lookup: CDR1 MGHRA, CDR2 YSYEKL. The PCR had 60 Vbeta and 13 Jbeta primers. TCRdb's table, derived via immunoSEQ multiplex PCR, lists solely in-frame clones and lacks some. The sample has about 97,000 clones, more than 80% seen once; the top ten hold under 5%. Comments on this clone: Its antigen is not known.

The sequenced material came from PBMCs. The V call is TRBV4-1, the J call TRBJ1-1, with D possibly TRBD1 on 6 matching bases. This receptor was identified in a man aged 25-40 years in good health and CMV-seronegative. CDR3 in DNA: TGCGCCAGCAGCCAAGAGGGTACAGGGCGTTCAGCTTTCTTT. Its protein product is CASSQEGTGRSAFF.